This T cell receptor (beta chain) was captured in a study of T cells in Graves' hyperthyroidism and ophthalmopathy. The TCR beta CDR3 regions underwent amplification using RNA transcripts as the source. When the TCR CDR3 underwent first-round RT-PCR, the HTBI primer set was used. MiXCR, applied by TCRdb to the multiplex PCR reads, yields one record per CDR3 protein. This repertoire shows 200,000 to 250,000 distinct CDR3 sequences, around 16% found once; its top ten account for approximately 40%. Study-wide points: Researchers found most expanded thyroid clonotypes above 0.001 in blood as well.

The germline gives CDR1 MNHEY, CDR2 SVGAGI. V trimming: 2 bases; J trimming: 10 bases; junction bases outside the gene matches: 5. This CDR3 is 14 amino acids long. Clinical symptoms, serum thyroxine and TRAb, thyroid ultrasound and orbital computed tomography were used for the diagnoses. In its sample, this clonotype was seen many times. Its target is not known. The specimen was blood. The chain joins TRBV6-5 to TRBJ1-6; the match to TRBD1 covers 7 bases. This sequence originates from a man in his forties with Graves' hyperthyroidism. CDR3 bases: TGTGCCAGCAGTTACGGGGACAGAAACTCACCCCTCCACTTT. Amino acid sequence: CASSYGDRNSPLHF.